The T cell receptor beta chain under discussion was sequenced for a study of control samples from healthy donors and cancer patients. This table comes from immunoSEQ multiplex PCR, and its TCRdb copy is limited to in-frame clones, with some not included. The sample carries about 41,000 clones, around 94% recorded once. CDR3 length: 18 residues. Germline loops: CDR1 MRHNA, CDR2 SNTAGT. Trimming shortened V by 4 bases and J by 0 bases, and 21 bases separated the two germline ends. The sample was blood. The clonotype originates from a man in his 60s in good health. The V call is TRBV6-4, the J call TRBJ1-2; possibly TRBD1 for D (6 bases). CDR3 sequence (DNA): TGTGCCAGCAGTGCCAGGGGAGCCAGAAGGGAAGCTAACTATGGCTACACCTTC. Its protein product is CASSARGARREANYGYTF.